This entry is about one T cell receptor beta chain. What this receptor recognizes is not known. There are no base qualities to consult, and no much larger clone falls within one base. This was a case-control study nested in a cohort of healthcare workers in London, UK, who had nasopharyngeal swab PCR tests and blood samples taken every week. Healthcare workers were recruited during the week of the UK lockdown, between 23 and 31 March 2020, and followed weekly for up to roughly 15 weeks. This entry belongs to a study of early T cells in non-severe SARS-CoV-2 infection (TCRdb year 2021). For context, the study as a whole: Bulk RNA from unsorted whole blood was used for TCR sequencing, so alpha and beta chains could not be paired.

Library prep was done by 5' RACE. The reads were generated on a NextSeq 500. To correct for sequencing error and PCR bias, the TCR library protocol tagged individual cDNA molecules with unique molecular identifiers. Both TCR alpha and beta chains were sequenced, and tight co-correlation was observed between alpha and beta sequence abundances in each sample. In the paper's pipeline: V gene, J gene and CDR3 annotation of TCR sequences was performed with Decombinator V4. TCRs were defined as expanded if a significant change between any two time points was detected under a Poisson model with p below 0.0001. TCR abundances were normalised to the total number of TCRs sequenced in each sample and reported as counts per million. MAIT TCRs were defined by TRAV1-2 paired with TRAJ12, TRAJ20 or TRAJ33, and iNKT TCRs by TRAV10 paired with TRAJ18. VDJdb, accessed 1 November 2021, was searched for CMV, EBV and SARS-CoV-2 annotated TCRs, excluding TCRs annotated for multiple antigens. Through fastp at Q25 and MiXCR, TCRdb rebuilt clones from the public reads, retaining in-frame beta chains. One record per CDR3 amino acid sequence lists the most common genes and DNA. The V and J calls come from TCRdb's annotation, not from the publication. The sample data list fewer than 85,000 distinct CDR3 sequences, and approximately 13% of these were observed just once. Nearly 6% of the sample is held by the ten biggest clonotypes.

Overall results and qualifications from the work: VDJdb matching was skewed toward anti-spike CD8 responses and likely underestimated virus-specific expansions, missing private and CD4 specificities.

The V end loses 3 bases and the J end loses 9 bases, and a stretch of 14 bases separates them. CDR1 and CDR2, per the germline V gene, are KGHSH and LQKENI. From the cysteine up to the phenylalanine, the CDR3 has a length of 13 residues. Of the read, only the CDR3 DNA is kept; its 39 bases are in frame from base 1. Material: whole blood. This TCR came from an adult who was a healthcare worker with PCR-confirmed SARS-CoV-2 infection or an uninfected control (not recorded which). The chain links TRBV18 with TRBJ1-1; there is no confident call for the D gene. At the DNA level, the sequence is TGTGCCAGCTCACCGACGCATCCAAATCAAGCTTTCTTT. Its coded protein is CASSPTHPNQAFF. When the CDR3 is completed using the reference TRBV18 and TRBJ1-1 genes on either side, the full variable domain is NAGVMQNPRHLVRRRGQEARLRCSPMKGHSHVYWYRQLPEEGLKFMVYLQKENIIDESGMPKERFSAEFPKEGPSILRIQQVVRGDSAAYFCASSPTHPNQAFFGQGTRLTVV.